The entry that follows covers one T cell receptor beta chain sequence. Profiled with immunoSEQ multiplex PCR; TCRdb holds only in-frame clones, not every one. Counted here are about 83,000 clones, 91% occurring once; the ten biggest clones make up under 35%. Losses at the gene ends were 3 bases for V and 4 bases for J; bases not matched to a gene: 13. CDR3 length equals 17 residues. The V gene's germline CDR1 is SGHAT and CDR2 FQNNGV. The sample originates from a study of T cell responses to AZD1222 COVID-19 vaccine. The sequence came from an adult who received the AZD1222 COVID-19 vaccine. V gene TRBV11-2 combines with J gene TRBJ1-1; 8 nucleotides align to TRBD1. Sequenced material: peripheral blood, taken 28 days after the second AZD1222 dose. The CDR3 sequence: CASSFRITGGGFTEAFF. In DNA, the CDR3 is TGTGCCAGCAGCTTCCGCATAACAGGGGGAGGATTCACTGAAGCTTTCTTT.